The sequence of this T cell receptor beta chain was determined in a study of blood T cell repertoires in COVID-19. For the study at large: PBMCs, B-cell-depleted T cells, or T cells provided the cDNA or gDNA that made up the material.

One Seattle source followed patients from active infection through their disease course. In the authors' workflow: How many nucleated cells were present was estimated from reference gene primer amplification. Using immunoSEQ multiplex PCR, the repertoire was profiled, and TCRdb retains in-frame clones only, with some absent. That table is the source of V, J and clone size, and D and trimming were worked out from the DNA. The sample records fewer than 300,000 clones, 85% to 90% being singletons. The V and J ends lost 5 bases and 4 bases, in that order; junction bases with no gene match: 9. CDR3 length: 15 residues. Per the germline V gene, CDR1 is SGHAT and CDR2 is FQNNGV.

The specimen sequenced was peripheral blood. The J gene is TRBJ2-3, the V gene TRBV11-2, with TRBD2 identical over 7 bases. The clonotype originates from a woman in her twenties or thirties with COVID-19, enrolled during active disease. The CDR3 coding sequence is TGTGCCAGCAGCCCCTTTGCGGGGGTCGCAGATACGCAGTATTTT. Translated, it gives CASSPFAGVADTQYF.